The entry below describes one T cell receptor beta chain. Profiling relied on immunoSEQ multiplex PCR, and the TCRdb table lists in-frame clones only, not all of them. This table holds tens of thousands of clones, roughly four fifths found once. The record originates from a study of blood T cell repertoires in COVID-19. About the study: Material from acute and convalescent COVID-19 was sourced from the United States, Italy and Spain.

Germline CDR1 is SNHLY and CDR2 is FYNNEI. This CDR3 spans 12 amino acids. V was pared by 7 bases and J by 4 bases, with 8 bases between. The chain couples TRBV2 to TRBJ2-1; tentatively, D is TRBD1 (5 bases). The receptor was isolated from a middle-aged man with acute or convalescent COVID-19. Material for sequencing was peripheral blood. The CDR3 DNA is TGTGCCAGCACGGACACTTACAATGAGCAGTTCTTC. Protein: CASTDTYNEQFF. Drawing the rest from reference TRBV2 and TRBJ2-1, the complete variable domain is EPEVTQTPSHQVTQMGQEVILRCVPISNHLYFYWYRQILGQKVEFLVSFYNNEISEKSEIFDDQFSVERPDGSNFTLKIRSTKLEDSAMYFCASTDTYNEQFFGPGTRLTVL.